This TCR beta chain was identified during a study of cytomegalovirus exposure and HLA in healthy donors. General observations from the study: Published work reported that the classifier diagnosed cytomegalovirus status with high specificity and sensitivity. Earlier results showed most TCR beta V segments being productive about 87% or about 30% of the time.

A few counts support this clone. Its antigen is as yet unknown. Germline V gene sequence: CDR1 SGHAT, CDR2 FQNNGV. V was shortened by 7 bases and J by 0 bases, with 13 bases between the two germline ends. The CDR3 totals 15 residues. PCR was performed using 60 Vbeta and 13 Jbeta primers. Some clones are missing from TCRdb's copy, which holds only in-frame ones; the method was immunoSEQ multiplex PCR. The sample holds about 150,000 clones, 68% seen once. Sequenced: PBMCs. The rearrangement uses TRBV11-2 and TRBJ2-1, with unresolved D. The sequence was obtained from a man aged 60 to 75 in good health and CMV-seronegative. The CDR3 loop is CASILSVSSYNEQFF. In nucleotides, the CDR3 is TGTGCCAGCATTTTATCAGTCAGCTCCTACAATGAGCAGTTCTTC.